A single sample is the source of the 13 T cell receptor beta chains below, sequenced in a study of blood T cell repertoires in COVID-19. This table comes from immunoSEQ multiplex PCR, and its TCRdb copy is limited to in-frame clones, with some not included. The top ten clones hold around 25% of a sample with 100,000 to 150,000 clones, around four fifths of them seen once. The sample taken for sequencing was peripheral blood. The receptors originated from a human donor in a cohort sampled during active COVID-19.

The chain employs TRBV4-3 and TRBJ2-7; TRBD2 matches 10 bases. The CDR3 is 15 amino acids. V shed 4 bases, J shed 3 bases, and the junction held 6 bases outside the gene matches. The germline V gene encodes CDR1 LGHNA and CDR2 YSLEER. The CDR3 protein is CASSRGTSGNYEQYF. In DNA, the CDR3 is TGCGCCAGCAGCCGGGGTACTAGCGGGAACTACGAGCAGTACTTC.

The CDR3 spells CASSPLNRGGTEAFF. DNA of the CDR3: TGTGCCAGCAGCCCCCTAAACAGGGGTGGCACTGAAGCTTTCTTT. This chain joins TRBV11-2 and TRBJ1-1; 7 bases map to TRBD1. Germline CDR1 reads SGHAT; CDR2 reads FQNNGV. The CDR3 has 15 amino acids. The V and J ends lost 5 bases and 4 bases, in that order; junction bases with no gene match: 10.

The table lists this clone with many counts. This sequence joins TRBV3-1 (or the pseudogene TRBV3-2) and TRBJ1-4, with D uncertain. CDR3 length equals 11 residues. Germline assignment: CDR1 LGHDT and CDR2 YNNKEL (reference sequence). Deletions cut 0 bases from V and 10 bases from J, with 3 bases between. The CDR3, as DNA: TGTGCCAGCAGCCAAGACGGAAAACTGTTTTTT. Its protein product is CASSQDGKLFF.

A single count supports this clone. This chain connects TRBV19 to TRBJ2-4, with D tentatively TRBD2 (6 bases). The CDR3 has 17 amino acids. Looked up from germline, CDR1 is LNHDA and CDR2 is SQIVND (reference sequence). V lost 3 bases to trimming and J lost 0 bases, with 15 bases between them. The CDR3 DNA follows: TGTGCCAGTAGTATCTCGGAGGGAGGTGTAGCCAAAAACATTCAGTACTTC. It encodes CASSISEGGVAKNIQYF.

This clone was seen a few times. The V and J genes are TRBV2 and TRBJ1-1; 9 nucleotides align to TRBD1. The CDR3 runs 15 residues. Germline V gene data show CDR1 as SNHLY and CDR2 as FYNNEI. V gave up 6 bases and J gave up 3 bases; unmatched junction bases: 8. The CDR3 loop is CASSPRTGADTEAFF. DNA for the CDR3: TGTGCCAGCAGCCCGAGGACAGGGGCGGACACTGAAGCTTTCTTT.

The chain couples TRBV4-2 to TRBJ1-2; D ambiguous. Trimming left V 0 bases short and J 3 bases short, with 11 bases between. This CDR3 comprises 15 residues. Germline V gene lookup returns CDR1 LGHNA and CDR2 YNFKEQ. In DNA form, the CDR3 reads TGTGCCAGCAGCCAAGAGGAGGGTACAGACTATGGCTACACCTTC. It translates to CASSQEEGTDYGYTF.

The chain joins TRBV9 to TRBJ1-6; D gene unclear. V gave up 0 bases and J gave up 6 bases, with 7 bases separating them. The CDR3 loop spans 14 amino acids. CDR1 is SGDLS and CDR2 is YYNGEE in the germline V gene. The CDR3 region is CASSVEQLNSPLHF. CDR3 nucleotide sequence: TGTGCCAGCAGCGTAGAACAGCTTAATTCACCCCTCCACTTT.

The chain joins TRBV14 to TRBJ2-2; 9 positions match TRBD1. CDR1 is SGHDN and CDR2 is FVKESK in the germline V gene. After removal of 4 bases from V and 3 bases from J, the junction contained 3 bases not matched to a gene. CDR3 length equals 15 residues. The CDR3 DNA reads TGTGCCAGCAGCCGGACAGGGGTATACACCGGGGAGCTGTTTTTT. Its protein product is CASSRTGVYTGELFF.

V is TRBV5-1 and J is TRBJ2-1; 8 bases are a match to TRBD1. J gave up 4 bases and V 0 bases, and 6 bases lay outside the gene matches. This CDR3 is built from 16 residues. The germline gives CDR1 SGHRS, CDR2 YFSETQ. CDR3 DNA sequence: TGCGCCAGCAGCTTGGACCCGGGACAGGCTTACAATGAGCAGTTCTTC. Translated, it gives CASSLDPGQAYNEQFF.

This chain uses TRBV27 with TRBJ2-3; D might be TRBD2 (6 bases). V lost 2 bases and J lost 6, with 9 bases in between. Germline-derived CDR1 and CDR2 are MNHEY and SMNVEV (reference sequence). This CDR3 has 13 amino acids. The CDR3 protein is CASSLGGWDTQYF. As DNA, the CDR3 is TGTGCCAGCAGTTTAGGGGGGTGGGATACGCAGTATTTT.

A single count supports this clone. The J gene is TRBJ2-4, the V gene TRBV14, with TRBD2 as a possible D gene (6 bases). V dropped 4 bases and J dropped 6 bases, with 16 bases sitting between them. The CDR3 is made up of 15 amino acids. The germline CDR1 and CDR2 sequences are SGHDN and FVKESK. The CDR3 DNA reads as TGTGCCAGCAGCCTGGGCCCTAGGGGAGGAAACATTCAGTACTTC. Protein product: CASSLGPRGGNIQYF. The full variable domain, with the rest looked up from reference TRBV14 and TRBJ2-4, is EAGVTQFPSHSVIEKGQTVTLRCDPISGHDNLYWYRRVMGKEIKFLLHFVKESKQDESGMPNNRFLAERTGGTYSTLKVQPAELEDSGVYFCASSLGPRGGNIQYFGAGTRLSVL.

V is TRBV5-4 and J is TRBJ1-4, with D unresolved. CDR3 length: 14 residues. Trimming pared 4 bases from V and 5 bases from J, leaving 12 bases between. The germline CDR1 and CDR2 sequences are SGHNT and YYREEE (reference sequence). The CDR3 sequence: CASSPGSHNEKLFF. The DNA for the CDR3 is TGTGCCAGCAGCCCCGGGAGTCACAATGAAAAACTGTTTTTT. The full variable domain, with the rest looked up from reference TRBV5-4 and TRBJ1-4, is ETGVTQSPTHLIKTRGQQVTLRCSSQSGHNTVSWYQQALGQGPQFIFQYYREEENGRGNFPPRFSGLQFPNYSSELNVNALELDDSALYLCASSPGSHNEKLFFGSGTQLSVL.

The rearrangement uses TRBV5-6 and TRBJ2-3, with D uncertain. Trimming took 3 bases from V and 0 from J, leaving 5 bases between them. Germline V gene sequence: CDR1 SGHDT, CDR2 YYEEEE. This CDR3 contains 13 residues. In DNA form, the CDR3 reads TGTGCCAGCAGCTCAGTTAGCACAGATACGCAGTATTTT. It yields the protein CASSSVSTDTQYF.